This TCR beta chain was profiled in a study of T-cell reconstitution after alpha-beta-depleted transplantation in children. General study points: At the one-year point after transplant, T-cell counts and TCRbeta diversity were found to come mostly from T cells that had been newly produced. It was surviving recipient T cells and thymic progenitors that gave some patients high TCRbeta diversity at day 60. Expanded clones from the graft, numbering several hundred, reportedly supplied alpha-beta T cells about two months after transplant.

As it was prepared, the TCRbeta library received unique molecular identifiers. Each CDR3 protein gets one entry after TCRdb re-called the PCR reads with MiXCR. The sample has about 1,000,000 distinct CDR3 sequences, less than 30% seen once. Per germline, CDR1 SGHRS and CDR2 YFSETQ. The ends lost 0 bases at V and 4 bases at J; junction bases unmatched: 6. This CDR3 has 15 residues. Turning to this clonotype: The antigen is not known.

Sample: PBMCs, mostly from graft donor cells, taken 360 days after TCRalphabeta/CD19-depleted stem cell transplant. The chain links TRBV5-1 to TRBJ2-5; 7 nucleotides align to TRBD2. The sequence was obtained from a boy in the first two years of life who had a stem cell transplant for SCID, so the T cells may come from the graft donor. The CDR3 nucleotides are TGCGCCAGCAGCTTGGAGTCAGGGAGGGGAGAGACCCAGTACTTC. Amino acids: CASSLESGRGETQYF.